A selection of T cell receptor beta chains follows, all from one sample in a study of regulatory T cells in long-lasting Graves disease. TCRdb re-analysed the multiplex PCR reads in MiXCR, keeping a single row per CDR3 protein. The repertoire consists of about 220,000 distinct CDR3 sequences, with approximately 18% occurring once and the leading ten covering about an eighth. This sample was shared with a second study, whose subject was T cells in Graves' hyperthyroidism and ophthalmopathy.

Specimen: peripheral blood mononuclear cells (PBMCs), collected at new diagnosis, from a patient treated with antithyroid drugs. The receptor set was obtained from a woman aged 25 to 39 with Graves disease. Each CDR3 is given without its conserved first and last residue. Fields, in order: J gene, V gene, CDR3 length, clone size, D gene, CDR3 protein. The D gene is left open where the match is weak. Size is stated for part of the rows, as once, few or many counts, or as a class when the clone is expanded.

j_call: TRBJ2-3; v_call: TRBV27; cdr3_length: 12; clone_size: many; d_call: NA; cdr3_aa: ASSLQPSTDTQY
j_call: TRBJ2-7; v_call: TRBV20-1; cdr3_length: 12; clone_size: many; d_call: TRBD2; cdr3_aa: SASALAGGYEQY
j_call: TRBJ2-3; v_call: TRBV20-1; cdr3_length: 9; clone_size: few; d_call: NA; cdr3_aa: SARFLDTQY
j_call: TRBJ1-2; v_call: TRBV10-3; cdr3_length: 12; clone_size: many; d_call: NA; cdr3_aa: AISERKGPYGYT
j_call: TRBJ2-3; v_call: TRBV2; cdr3_length: 12; clone_size: many; d_call: NA; cdr3_aa: ASRWDGGADTQY
j_call: TRBJ1-5; v_call: TRBV20-1; cdr3_length: 13; clone_size: many; d_call: NA; cdr3_aa: SARSSDKRDQPQH
j_call: TRBJ2-3; v_call: TRBV20-1; cdr3_length: 12; clone_size: few; d_call: TRBD2; cdr3_aa: SASRTSGSGTQY
j_call: TRBJ1-1; v_call: TRBV28; cdr3_length: 13; clone_size: once; d_call: NA; cdr3_aa: ASSLAGEGLWEAF
j_call: TRBJ2-4; v_call: TRBV5-1; cdr3_length: 12; clone_size: many; d_call: NA; cdr3_aa: ASSPRQEKNIQY
j_call: TRBJ1-2; v_call: TRBV7-8; cdr3_length: 13; clone_size: many; d_call: NA; cdr3_aa: ASSLGAGVNYGYT
j_call: TRBJ1-1; v_call: TRBV9; cdr3_length: 16; clone_size: NA; d_call: TRBD1; cdr3_aa: ASSVNNRTGLLNTEAF
j_call: TRBJ2-3; v_call: TRBV24-1; cdr3_length: 14; clone_size: many; d_call: NA; cdr3_aa: ATSEGFGRGADTQY
j_call: TRBJ1-6; v_call: TRBV6-4; cdr3_length: 11; clone_size: many; d_call: NA; cdr3_aa: ASSDDYNSPLH
j_call: TRBJ2-3; v_call: TRBV6-1; cdr3_length: 12; clone_size: many; d_call: NA; cdr3_aa: ASSMGSPRDTQY
j_call: TRBJ2-3; v_call: TRBV7-2; cdr3_length: 18; clone_size: many; d_call: TRBD2; cdr3_aa: ASSLVPTLFAGDTRDTQY
j_call: TRBJ2-1; v_call: TRBV6-4; cdr3_length: 12; clone_size: NA; d_call: TRBD2; cdr3_aa: ASSDDGGVGEQF